The 16 T cell receptor beta chains below all came from one sample that was sequenced in a study of a mutant IDH1 vaccine in newly diagnosed glioma. The time point was: week 47, end of study. All doses held 300 ug of mutant IDH1 20-mer peptide, with topical imiquimod. Assay used: immunoSEQ multiplex PCR; TCRdb lists only in-frame clones, some missing. The repertoire holds 30,000 to 40,000 clones, around nine tenths seen once, with approximately 12% in the top ten. These TCRs' antigens remain unknown. The sequencing here drew on PBMCs, taken from a glioma patient whose treatment included an IDH1 peptide vaccine. Source of these receptors: a woman younger than 45 with glioma.

The rearrangement joins TRBV10-3 to TRBJ2-5, with D unclear. Germline V lookup: CDR1 ENHRY, CDR2 SYGVKD. Trimming stripped 7 bases from V and 2 bases from J, with 11 bases between. This CDR3 contains 13 residues. This CDR3 reads CAITAQLQETQYF. The DNA of the CDR3 is TGTGCCATCACGGCGCAGTTACAAGAGACCCAGTACTTC.

V and J are TRBV29-1 and TRBJ1-4; 7 nucleotides line up with TRBD1. The CDR3 loop spans 14 amino acids. Trimming cost V 1 base and J 7 bases; bases outside gene matches: 6. Germline CDR1 and CDR2: SQVTM and ANQGSEA. DNA of the CDR3: TGCAGCGTTGAAGGGGAGGGGGCAAGTGAAAAACTGTTTTTT. This codes for CSVEGEGASEKLFF.

The V call is TRBV6-6, the J call TRBJ2-2, with D possibly TRBD2 on 7 matching bases. Trimming took off 0 bases at V and 16 bases at J, with 12 bases between the two ends. In germline, CDR1 is MNHNY, CDR2 SVGAGI (reference sequence). The CDR3 is 12 amino acids. The CDR3 region is CASSYSRGEGFF. CDR3 in DNA: TGTGCCAGCAGTTACTCGAGGGGGGAGGGGTTTTTT.

The chain recombines TRBV7-9 with TRBJ2-3; possibly TRBD2 for D (6 bases). CDR1 is SEHNR, CDR2 FQNEAQ, per germline (reference sequence). V was trimmed by 5 bases and J by 5 bases, leaving 14 bases between them. CDR3 length equals 14 residues. The CDR3 sequence is CASSRLGLLDTQYF. As DNA, the CDR3 is TGTGCCAGCAGCCGCTTGGGACTGCTAGATACGCAGTATTTT.

This rearrangement joins TRBV14 to TRBJ2-2; D is undetermined. Between the trimmed V and J ends, which lost 4 bases and 7 bases, there was a span of 16 bases. CDR3 length: 15 residues. Per germline, CDR1 SGHDN and CDR2 FVKESK. CDR3: CASSPSNADRGELFF. The CDR3 DNA reads as TGTGCCAGCAGCCCCTCCAACGCGGATCGCGGGGAGCTGTTTTTT. The full variable domain, completed using reference TRBV14 and TRBJ2-2, is EAGVTQFPSHSVIEKGQTVTLRCDPISGHDNLYWYRRVMGKEIKFLLHFVKESKQDESGMPNNRFLAERTGGTYSTLKVQPAELEDSGVYFCASSPSNADRGELFFGEGSRLTVL.

The genes are TRBV6-5 and TRBJ1-1; TRBD1 is a possible D gene (5 bases). The length of the CDR3 is 13 residues. V gave up 4 bases and J gave up 1 base, with 7 bases separating them. Germline V CDR1 and CDR2: MNHEY, SVGAGI. The CDR3 coding sequence is TGTGCCAGCAGTTTCAGGGAGAACACTGAAGCTTTCTTT. It is translated as CASSFRENTEAFF.

This chain connects TRBV4-3 to TRBJ1-2; maybe TRBD1 (5 bases). The CDR3 runs to 15 residues. The germline V gene encodes CDR1 LGHNA and CDR2 YSLEER. V gave up 1 base and J gave up 8 bases, with 17 bases separating them. In nucleotides, the CDR3 is TGCGCCAGCAGCCAAGCAAGCCTACGATGGGGCGGCTACACCTTC. As protein: CASSQASLRWGGYTF.

This chain links TRBV12-5 with TRBJ1-2; the D is unclear. CDR3 length: 15 residues. Germline V gene data show CDR1 as LGHNT and CDR2 as FRNRAP. The ends were cut back, 0 bases at V and 4 bases at J, with 12 bases in the middle. CDR3 DNA: TGTGCTAGTGGTTTGGTACGCACATTGGTCTATGGCTACACCTTC. As protein: CASGLVRTLVYGYTF. Full variable domain (rest looked up from reference TRBV12-5 and TRBJ1-2): DARVTQTPRHKVTEMGQEVTMRCQPILGHNTVFWYRQTMMQGLELLAYFRNRAPLDDSGMPKDRFSAEMPDATLATLKIQPSEPRDSAVYFCASGLVRTLVYGYTFGSGTRLTVV.

The rearrangement joins TRBV6-1 to TRBJ1-1, with 7 nucleotides matching TRBD1. The CDR3 spans 14 residues. Trimming removed 6 bases from V and 4 bases from J; junction bases left unmatched: 8. CDR1 is MNHNS, CDR2 SASEGT, per germline. This CDR3 is CASRAGGLVTEAFF. DNA for the CDR3: TGTGCCAGCAGGGCAGGGGGGCTAGTCACTGAAGCTTTCTTT.

This CDR3 reads CASSFWGGFMNTEAFF. As DNA, the CDR3 is TGTGCCAGCAGCTTTTGGGGGGGATTTATGAACACTGAAGCTTTCTTT. The chain recombines TRBV11-2 with TRBJ1-1; weak D call: TRBD1 (5 bases). The V end was cut by 3 bases, the J end by 0 bases, with 14 bases between. Germline-derived CDR1 and CDR2 are SGHAT and FQNNGV. The CDR3 runs to 16 residues.

The chain couples TRBV5-1 to TRBJ2-7; 8 bases align to TRBD2. CDR3 length: 15 amino acids. V gave up 4 bases and J gave up 5 bases; unmatched junction bases: 11. CDR1 is SGHRS and CDR2 is YFSETQ in the germline V gene. The CDR3 loop is CASSLTRGGQDEQYF. The CDR3 DNA sequence: TGCGCCAGCAGCCTAACCCGGGGGGGCCAGGACGAGCAGTACTTC.

V gene TRBV9 combines with J gene TRBJ2-1; the D call may be TRBD1 or TRBD2 (5 bases each). The CDR3 loop spans 15 amino acids. Trimming shortened V by 0 bases and J by 9 bases, and 16 bases separated the two germline ends. Germline values: CDR1 SGDLS, CDR2 YYNGEE. As DNA, the CDR3 is TGTGCCAGCAGCGTAGGGGGGACCACGGACGGTGAGCAGTTCTTC. Its translation is CASSVGGTTDGEQFF.

The V call is TRBV7-9, the J call TRBJ1-5; tentative D call: TRBD1 (6 bases). The CDR3 is 13 residues long. Germline V gene lookup returns CDR1 SEHNR and CDR2 FQNEAQ (reference sequence). Trimming shortened V by 6 bases and J by 7 bases, and 13 bases separated the two germline ends. The CDR3 loop is CASSQGFHQPQHF. CDR3 in DNA: TGTGCCAGCAGTCAGGGGTTCCACCAGCCCCAGCATTTT.

This chain joins TRBV6-7 and TRBJ1-6; possible D gene TRBD1, 6 bases. TRBV6-7 falls under the ORF class, with uncertain function. V was clipped by 9 bases and J by 8 bases, with 23 bases between them. The length of the CDR3 is 16 residues. CDR3 protein: CASRILNRDLDSPLHF. The CDR3 bases are TGTGCCAGTAGGATCCTCAACAGGGATTTGGATTCACCCCTCCACTTT.

DNA for the CDR3: TGTGCCAGCAGCTTAGGAGGACGGACTGAAGCTTTCTTT. It yields the protein CASSLGGRTEAFF. The chain links TRBV7-6 to TRBJ1-1; D ambiguous. V dropped 1 base and J dropped 5 bases, with 8 bases sitting between them. This CDR3 spans 13 amino acids. In germline, CDR1 is SGHVS, CDR2 FNYEAQ.

This clone has only a few counts. The rearrangement links TRBV4-2 to TRBJ2-2, with TRBD2 matching over 16 bases. The V and J ends lost 1 base and 2 bases, in that order; junction bases with no gene match: 7. Germline lookup yields CDR1 LGHNA and CDR2 YNFKEQ. CDR3 length equals 20 residues. CDR3 sequence: CASSQVGTSGGAGNTGELFF. The CDR3 DNA is TGTGCCAGCAGCCAAGTAGGGACTAGCGGGGGGGCCGGTAACACCGGGGAGCTGTTTTTT.